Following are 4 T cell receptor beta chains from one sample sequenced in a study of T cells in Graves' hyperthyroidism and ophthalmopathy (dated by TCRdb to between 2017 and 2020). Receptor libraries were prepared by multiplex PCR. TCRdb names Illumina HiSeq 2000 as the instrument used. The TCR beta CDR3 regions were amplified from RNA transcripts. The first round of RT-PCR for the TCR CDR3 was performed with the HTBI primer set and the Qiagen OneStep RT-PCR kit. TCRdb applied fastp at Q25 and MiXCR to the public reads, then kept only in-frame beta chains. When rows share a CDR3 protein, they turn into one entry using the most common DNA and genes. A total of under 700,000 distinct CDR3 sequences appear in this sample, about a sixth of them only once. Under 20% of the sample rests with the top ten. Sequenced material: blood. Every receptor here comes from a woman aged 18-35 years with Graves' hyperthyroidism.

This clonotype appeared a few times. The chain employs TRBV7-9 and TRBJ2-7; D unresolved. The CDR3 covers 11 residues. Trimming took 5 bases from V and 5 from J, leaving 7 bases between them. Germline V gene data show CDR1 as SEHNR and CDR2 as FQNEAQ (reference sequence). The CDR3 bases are TGTGCCAGCAGCGGACCTGACGAGCAGTACTTC. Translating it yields CASSGPDEQYF.

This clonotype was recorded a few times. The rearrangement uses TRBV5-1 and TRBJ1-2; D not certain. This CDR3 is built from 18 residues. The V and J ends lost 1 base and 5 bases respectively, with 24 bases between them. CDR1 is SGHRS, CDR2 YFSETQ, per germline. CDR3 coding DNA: TGCGCCAGCAGCTTGCAATCGACCGGGGTTGGGTTGCTGTATGGCTACACCTTC. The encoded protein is CASSLQSTGVGLLYGYTF.

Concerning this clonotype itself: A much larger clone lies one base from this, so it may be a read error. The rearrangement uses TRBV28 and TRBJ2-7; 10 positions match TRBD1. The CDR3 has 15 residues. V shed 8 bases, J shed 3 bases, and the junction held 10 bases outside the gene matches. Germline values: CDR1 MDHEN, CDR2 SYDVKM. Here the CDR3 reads CASGLKGTGVYEQYF. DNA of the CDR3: TGTGCCAGCGGATTAAAAGGGACAGGGGTCTACGAGCAGTACTTC.

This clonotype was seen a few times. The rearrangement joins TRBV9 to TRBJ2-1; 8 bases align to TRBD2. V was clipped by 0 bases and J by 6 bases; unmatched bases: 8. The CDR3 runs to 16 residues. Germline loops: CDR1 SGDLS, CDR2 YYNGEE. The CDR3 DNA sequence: TGTGCCAGCAGCGTAGGGAGCGGGGGATGGGGCAATGAGCAGTTCTTC. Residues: CASSVGSGGWGNEQFF.